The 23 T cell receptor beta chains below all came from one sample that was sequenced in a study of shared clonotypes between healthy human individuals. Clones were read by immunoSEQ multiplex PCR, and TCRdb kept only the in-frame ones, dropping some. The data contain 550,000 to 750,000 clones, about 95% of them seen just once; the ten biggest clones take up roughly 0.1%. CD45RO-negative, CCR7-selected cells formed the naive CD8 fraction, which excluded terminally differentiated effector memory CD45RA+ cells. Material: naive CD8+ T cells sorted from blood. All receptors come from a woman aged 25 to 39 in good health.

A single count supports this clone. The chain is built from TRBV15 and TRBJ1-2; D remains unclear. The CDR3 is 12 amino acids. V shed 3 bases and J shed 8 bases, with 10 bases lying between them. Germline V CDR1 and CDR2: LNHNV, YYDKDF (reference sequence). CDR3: CATSSRLGGYTF. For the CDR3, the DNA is TGTGCCACCAGCAGCCGCCTCGGGGGCTACACCTTC. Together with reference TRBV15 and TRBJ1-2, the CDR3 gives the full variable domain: DAMVIQNPRYQVTQFGKPVTLSCSQTLNHNVMYWYQQKSSQAPKLLFHYYDKDFNNEADTPDNFQSRRPNTSFCFLDIRSPGLGDTAMYLCATSSRLGGYTFGSGTRLTVV.

The CDR3, as DNA: TGTGCCAGCAGGAGGGACAGGTCAAACTATGGCTACACCTTC. Translated, it gives CASRRDRSNYGYTF. The chain has TRBV11-2 and TRBJ1-2; TRBD1 aligns across 8 bases. Germline V gives CDR1 SGHAT, CDR2 FQNNGV. V lost 6 bases to trimming and J lost 2 bases; unmatched junction nucleotides: 5. The CDR3 has 14 residues.

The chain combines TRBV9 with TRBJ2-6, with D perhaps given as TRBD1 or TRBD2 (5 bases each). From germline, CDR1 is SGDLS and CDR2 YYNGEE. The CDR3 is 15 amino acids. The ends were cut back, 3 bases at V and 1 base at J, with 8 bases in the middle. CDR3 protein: CASSGGVSGANVLTF. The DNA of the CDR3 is TGTGCCAGCAGCGGAGGGGTGTCTGGGGCCAACGTCCTGACTTTC.

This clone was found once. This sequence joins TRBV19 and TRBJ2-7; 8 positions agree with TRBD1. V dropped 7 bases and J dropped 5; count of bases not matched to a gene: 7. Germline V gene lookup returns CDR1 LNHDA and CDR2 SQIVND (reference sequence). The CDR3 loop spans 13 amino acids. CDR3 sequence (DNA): TGTGCCAGTACTACCGGACAGGGACACGAGCAGTACTTC. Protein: CASTTGQGHEQYF.

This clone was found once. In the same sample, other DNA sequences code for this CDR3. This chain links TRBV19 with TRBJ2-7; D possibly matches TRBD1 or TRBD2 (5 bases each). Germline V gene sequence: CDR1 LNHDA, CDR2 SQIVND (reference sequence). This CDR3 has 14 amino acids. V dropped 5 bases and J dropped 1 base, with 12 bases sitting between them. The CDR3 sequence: CASSSAGTSYEQYF. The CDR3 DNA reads TGTGCCAGTAGTTCAGCCGGGACGTCCTACGAGCAGTACTTC. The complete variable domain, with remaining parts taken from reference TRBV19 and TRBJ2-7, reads DGGITQSPKYLFRKEGQNVTLSCEQNLNHDAMYWYRQDPGQGLRLIYYSQIVNDFQKGDIAEGYSVSREKKESFPLTVTSAQKNPTAFYLCASSSAGTSYEQYFGPGTRLTVT.

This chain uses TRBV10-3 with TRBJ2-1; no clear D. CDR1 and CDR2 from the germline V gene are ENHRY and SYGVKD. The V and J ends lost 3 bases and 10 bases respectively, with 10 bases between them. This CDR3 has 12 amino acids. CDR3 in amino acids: CAISEIAPEQFF. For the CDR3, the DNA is TGTGCCATCAGTGAAATTGCGCCGGAGCAGTTCTTC.

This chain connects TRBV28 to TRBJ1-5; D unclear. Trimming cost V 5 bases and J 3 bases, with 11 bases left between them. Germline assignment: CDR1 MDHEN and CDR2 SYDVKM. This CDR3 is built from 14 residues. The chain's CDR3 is CASSPWEVNQPQHF. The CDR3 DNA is TGTGCCAGCAGTCCCTGGGAGGTCAATCAGCCCCAGCATTTT.

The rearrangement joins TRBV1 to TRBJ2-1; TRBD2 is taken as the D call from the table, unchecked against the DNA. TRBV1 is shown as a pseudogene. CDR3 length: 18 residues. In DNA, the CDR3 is TGCACCAGCAGCCAGGCTACTGAAGGACTAGCGGGAGGCAATGAGCAGTTCTTC. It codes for CTSSQATEGLAGGNEQFF.

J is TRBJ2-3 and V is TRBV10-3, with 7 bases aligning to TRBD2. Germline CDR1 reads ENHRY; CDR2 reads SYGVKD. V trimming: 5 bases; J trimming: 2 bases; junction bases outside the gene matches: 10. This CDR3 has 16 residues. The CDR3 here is CAISWDPGTNTDTQYF. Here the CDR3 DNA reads TGTGCCATCAGTTGGGACCCCGGGACTAACACAGATACGCAGTATTTT.

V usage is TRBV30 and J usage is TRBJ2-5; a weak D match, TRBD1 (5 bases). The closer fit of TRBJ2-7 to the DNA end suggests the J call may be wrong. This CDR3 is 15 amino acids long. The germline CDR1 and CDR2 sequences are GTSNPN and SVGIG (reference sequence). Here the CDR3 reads CAWSARAELSYEQYF. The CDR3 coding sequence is TGTGCCTGGAGTGCCAGGGCGGAGCTCAGTTACGAGCAGTACTTC.

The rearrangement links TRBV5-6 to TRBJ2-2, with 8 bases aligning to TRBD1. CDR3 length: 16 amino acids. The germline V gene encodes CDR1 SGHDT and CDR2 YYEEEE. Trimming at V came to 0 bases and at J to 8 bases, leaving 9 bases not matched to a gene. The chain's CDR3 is CASSLGMQGAPGELFF. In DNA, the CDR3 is TGTGCCAGCAGCTTGGGTATGCAGGGGGCGCCGGGGGAGCTGTTTTTT.

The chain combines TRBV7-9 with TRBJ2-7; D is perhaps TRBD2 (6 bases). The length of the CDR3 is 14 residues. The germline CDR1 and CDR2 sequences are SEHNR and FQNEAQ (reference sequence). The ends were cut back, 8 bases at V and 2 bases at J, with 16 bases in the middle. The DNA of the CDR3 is TGTGCCAGCGCCAGGGAGGCGGGCACCTACGAGCAGTACTTC. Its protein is CASAREAGTYEQYF.

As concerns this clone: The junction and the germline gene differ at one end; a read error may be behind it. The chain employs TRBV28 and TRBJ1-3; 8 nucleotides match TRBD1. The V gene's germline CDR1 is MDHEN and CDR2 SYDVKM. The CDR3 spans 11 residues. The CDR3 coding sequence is TGTGCCAGCAGTTTTCCGGGACAGGACGTTTTT. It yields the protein CASSFPGQDVF.

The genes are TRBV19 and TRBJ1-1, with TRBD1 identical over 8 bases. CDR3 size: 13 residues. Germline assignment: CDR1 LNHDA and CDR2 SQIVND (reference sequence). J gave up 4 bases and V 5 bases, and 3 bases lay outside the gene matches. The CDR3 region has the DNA TGTGCCAGTAGTGACAGGGGTTTCACTGAAGCTTTCTTT. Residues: CASSDRGFTEAFF. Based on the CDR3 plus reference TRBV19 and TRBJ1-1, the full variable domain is DGGITQSPKYLFRKEGQNVTLSCEQNLNHDAMYWYRQDPGQGLRLIYYSQIVNDFQKGDIAEGYSVSREKKESFPLTVTSAQKNPTAFYLCASSDRGFTEAFFGQGTRLTVV.

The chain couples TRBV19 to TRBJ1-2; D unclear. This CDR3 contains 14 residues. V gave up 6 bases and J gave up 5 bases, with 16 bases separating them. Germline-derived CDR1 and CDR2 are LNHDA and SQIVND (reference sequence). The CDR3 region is CASSDSETAYGYTF. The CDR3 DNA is TGTGCCAGTAGCGACTCAGAGACCGCTTATGGCTACACCTTC.

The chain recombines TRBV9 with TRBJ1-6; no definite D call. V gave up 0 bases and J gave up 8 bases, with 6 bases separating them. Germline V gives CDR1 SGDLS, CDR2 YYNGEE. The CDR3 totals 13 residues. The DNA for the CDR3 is TGTGCCAGCAGCGTAGAGCCCGATTCACCCCTCCACTTT. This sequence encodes CASSVEPDSPLHF. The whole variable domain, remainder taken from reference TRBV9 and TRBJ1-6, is DSGVTQTPKHLITATGQRVTLRCSPRSGDLSVYWYQQSLDQGLQFLIQYYNGEERAKGNILERFSAQQFPDLHSELNLSSLELGDSALYFCASSVEPDSPLHFGNGTRLTVT.

This CDR3 reads CASSLAGPYNEQFF. The DNA for the CDR3 is TGTGCCAGCAGCTTAGCGGGACCTTACAATGAGCAGTTCTTC. This rearrangement joins TRBV7-9 to TRBJ2-1; D might be TRBD1 or TRBD2, each matching 5 bases. V lost 0 bases to trimming and J lost 4 bases, with 7 bases between them. This CDR3 is built from 14 residues. Germline V gene data show CDR1 as SEHNR and CDR2 as FQNEAQ (reference sequence).

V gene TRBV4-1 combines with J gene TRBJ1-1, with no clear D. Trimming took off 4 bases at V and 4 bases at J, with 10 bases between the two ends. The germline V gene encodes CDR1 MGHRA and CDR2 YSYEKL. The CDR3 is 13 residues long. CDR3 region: CASSPEEGTEAFF. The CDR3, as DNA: TGCGCCAGCAGCCCAGAAGAGGGCACTGAAGCTTTCTTT.

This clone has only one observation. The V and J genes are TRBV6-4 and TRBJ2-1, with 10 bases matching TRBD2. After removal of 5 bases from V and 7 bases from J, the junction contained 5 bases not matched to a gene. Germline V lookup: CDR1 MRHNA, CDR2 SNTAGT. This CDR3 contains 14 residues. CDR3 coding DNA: TGTGCCAGCAGTCGCCTAGCGGGAGTGAATGAGCAGTTCTTC. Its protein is CASSRLAGVNEQFF.

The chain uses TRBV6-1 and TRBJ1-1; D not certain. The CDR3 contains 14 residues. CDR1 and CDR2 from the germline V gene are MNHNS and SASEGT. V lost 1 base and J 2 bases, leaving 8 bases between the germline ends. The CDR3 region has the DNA TGTGCCAGCAGTGAAGATGGTAAAAACACTGAAGCTTTCTTT. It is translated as CASSEDGKNTEAFF.

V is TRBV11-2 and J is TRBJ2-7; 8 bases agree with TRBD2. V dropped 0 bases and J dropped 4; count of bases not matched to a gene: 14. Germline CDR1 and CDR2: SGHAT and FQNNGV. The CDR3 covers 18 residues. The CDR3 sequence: CASSLEVGFGGARYEQYF. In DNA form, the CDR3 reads TGTGCCAGCAGCTTAGAAGTGGGATTCGGGGGGGCGCGTTACGAGCAGTACTTC.

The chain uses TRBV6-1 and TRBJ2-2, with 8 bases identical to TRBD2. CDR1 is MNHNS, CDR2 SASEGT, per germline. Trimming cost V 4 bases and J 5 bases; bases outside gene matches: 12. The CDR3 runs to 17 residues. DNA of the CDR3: TGTGCCAGCAGTGGGCCAGCGGGAGCCTCGGGGACCGGGGAGCTGTTTTTT. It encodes CASSGPAGASGTGELFF.

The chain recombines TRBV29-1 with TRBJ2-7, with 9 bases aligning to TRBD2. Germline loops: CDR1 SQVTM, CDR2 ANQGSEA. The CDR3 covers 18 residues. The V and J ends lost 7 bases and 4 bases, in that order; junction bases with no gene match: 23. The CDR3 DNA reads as TGCAGCGCCCTCCTTGGGGGTCCCCGCGGGACTAGCATATACGAGCAGTACTTC. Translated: CSALLGGPRGTSIYEQYF.